These 27 T cell receptor beta chains were sequenced from one sample in a study of regulatory T cells in long-lasting Graves disease. Libraries of TCR beta came from iRepertoire HTBI primers plus Arm-PCR of CDR3 regions. TCRdb redid the calling of the multiplex PCR reads with MiXCR, one entry per CDR3 protein. The table records 680,000 or so distinct CDR3 sequences, approximately 15% of them present only once. The time point denotes: newly diagnosed GD, antithyroid drugs for less than 3 months. PBMCs were the source of the RNA used for TCR sequencing. The data were also submitted as part of a second study, on T cells in Graves' hyperthyroidism and ophthalmopathy.

The source was peripheral blood mononuclear cells (PBMCs), collected at new diagnosis, from a patient treated with antithyroid drugs. Source of these receptors: a woman younger than 45 with Graves disease.

This clonotype was found many times. The chain uses TRBV11-2 and TRBJ2-5; D not certain. Germline assignment: CDR1 SGHAT and CDR2 FQNNGV. The CDR3 sequence is 14 residues long. Trimming stripped 2 bases from V and 7 bases from J, with 14 bases between. CDR3 sequence: CASSLIVSTRTQYF. In DNA, the CDR3 is TGTGCCAGCAGCTTAATTGTGTCAACCCGGACCCAGTACTTC.

This clonotype was counted at least ten times. CDR3 nucleotides: TGTGCCAGCAGTTTAGCGGGACAGGGAGCTGGTGGCTACACCTTC. Protein sequence: CASSLAGQGAGGYTF. V and J are TRBV12-3 or TRBV12-4 and TRBJ1-2; 9 nucleotides align to TRBD1. V shed 0 bases, J shed 7 bases, and the junction held 6 bases outside the gene matches. There are 15 residues in the CDR3.

At least ten counts were recorded for this clonotype. The DNA of the CDR3 is TGTGCCAGCAGCCTCGGGACCTACAATGAGCAGTTCTTC. Translating it yields CASSLGTYNEQFF. The V gene is TRBV7-2, the J gene TRBJ2-1, with D perhaps matching TRBD2 (5 bases). Trimming took 5 bases from V and 2 from J, leaving 7 bases between them. The CDR3 runs 13 residues. Germline CDR1 SGHTA, CDR2 FQGNSA.

This chain connects TRBV20-1 to TRBJ1-2; D not resolved. Germline V CDR1 and CDR2: DFQATT, SNEGSKA (reference sequence). There are 14 residues in the CDR3. V was pared by 0 bases and J by 0 bases, with 8 bases between. The DNA of the CDR3 is TGCAGTGCTAGAGATCCCCTCTCTAACTATGGCTACACCTTC. Translation gives CSARDPLSNYGYTF.

This sequence joins TRBV20-1 and TRBJ2-2, with 12 positions matching TRBD2. Unmatched junction bases numbered 22, after V lost 5 bases and J lost 6 bases. The CDR3 extends over 20 amino acids. Germline CDR1 reads DFQATT; CDR2 reads SNEGSKA (reference sequence). In nucleotides, the CDR3 is TGCAGTGCTCCTGACCCCTACAGGGGGCTAGCGGGAGGGCCGTCCGGGGAGCTGTTTTTT. Translating it yields CSAPDPYRGLAGGPSGELFF.

The chain carries TRBV3-1 and TRBJ2-2, with D perhaps TRBD2 (6 bases). This CDR3 comprises 15 residues. In germline, CDR1 is LGHDT, CDR2 YNNKEL (reference sequence). Trimming cost V 0 bases and J 6 bases, with 11 bases left between them. CDR3 amino acids: CASSQEEGIAGELFF. CDR3 nucleotides: TGTGCCAGCAGCCAAGAGGAGGGGATCGCCGGGGAGCTGTTTTTT.

This clonotype showed up many times. This sequence joins TRBV10-3 and TRBJ1-2, with 7 bases aligning to TRBD1. The germline V gene encodes CDR1 ENHRY and CDR2 SYGVKD. This CDR3 spans 18 amino acids. V dropped 5 bases and J dropped 5; count of bases not matched to a gene: 20. This CDR3 is CAISIDRAKAGRGYGYTF. In DNA form, the CDR3 reads TGTGCCATCAGTATTGACAGGGCCAAGGCAGGTCGTGGTTATGGCTACACCTTC.

This clonotype was recorded a few times. The genes are TRBV7-9 and TRBJ2-2; 15 bases agree with TRBD2. The germline V gene has CDR1 SEHNR and CDR2 FQNEAQ (reference sequence). The length of the CDR3 is 19 residues. V lost 5 bases, J lost 1 base, and 8 bases stayed unmatched. The CDR3, as DNA: TGTGCCAGCAGCCTGATAGGGACTAGCGGGAGGATGAACACCGGGGAGCTGTTTTTT. Protein sequence: CASSLIGTSGRMNTGELFF.

This clonotype was recorded many times. This chain joins TRBV5-1 and TRBJ2-5; 8 bases are shared with TRBD1. Germline CDR1 reads SGHRS; CDR2 reads YFSETQ. V shed 3 bases and J 4 bases; nucleotides not matched to a gene: 11. This CDR3 region has 16 residues. The CDR3 here is CASSSGSTGVGETQYF. As DNA, the CDR3 is TGCGCCAGCAGCTCCGGATCGACAGGGGTCGGAGAGACCCAGTACTTC. Drawing the rest from reference TRBV5-1 and TRBJ2-5, the complete variable domain is KAGVTQTPRYLIKTRGQQVTLSCSPISGHRSVSWYQQTPGQGLQFLFEYFSETQRNKGNFPGRFSGRQFSNSRSEMNVSTLELGDSALYLCASSSGSTGVGETQYFGPGTRLLVL.

For this clonotype: A junction end diverges from the germline sequence, so it may reflect a read error. The J gene is TRBJ1-3, the V gene TRBV28; D is uncertain. Germline V gives CDR1 MDHEN, CDR2 SYDVKM. The CDR3 length is 16 residues. The DNA of the CDR3 is TGTGCCAGCAGTTTTCGAGGCCCCCTCTCTGGAAGCACCATATATTTT. Translated, it gives CASSFRGPLSGSTIYF.

In its sample, this clonotype was seen many times. The V and J genes are TRBV6-1 and TRBJ1-1, with D unclear. Trimming cost V 6 bases and J 1 base, with 9 bases left between them. Germline V gene lookup returns CDR1 MNHNS and CDR2 SASEGT. CDR3 size: 13 residues. The CDR3 protein is CASRGMRNTEAFF. CDR3 nucleotide sequence: TGTGCCAGCAGGGGTATGAGGAACACTGAAGCTTTCTTT.

This clonotype has more than one count but fewer than ten. The CDR3: CASSLEVPSTDTQYF. CDR3 sequence (DNA): TGCGCCAGCAGCTTGGAGGTCCCGAGTACAGATACGCAGTATTTT. This chain joins TRBV5-1 and TRBJ2-3; D not certain. CDR3 length equals 15 residues. V shed 0 bases and J shed 3 bases, with 11 bases lying between them. Germline loops: CDR1 SGHRS, CDR2 YFSETQ.

There are many counts of this clonotype. This chain links TRBV6-5 with TRBJ1-5; 8 bases fit TRBD1. CDR1 is MNHEY, CDR2 SVGAGI, per germline. The CDR3 sequence is 16 residues long. J was trimmed by 8 bases and V by 3 bases; bases with no gene match: 12. In DNA form, the CDR3 reads TGTGCCAGCAGTTATTCTATCGGGACAGGCAGCGAGCCCCAGCATTTT. Translating gives CASSYSIGTGSEPQHF.

This clonotype was seen more than once but under ten times. This chain connects TRBV4-1 to TRBJ1-3; no clear D gene. CDR1 is MGHRA, CDR2 YSYEKL, per germline. The V gene lost 1 base and the J gene lost 0 bases, with 10 bases spanning the gap. The length of the CDR3 is 16 residues. CDR3 nucleotides: TGCGCCAGCAGCCAAGTCCTCAGCGGCTCTGGAAACACCATATATTTT. This encodes CASSQVLSGSGNTIYF.

The chain couples TRBV7-2 to TRBJ2-1; D remains unclear. Germline V gene data show CDR1 as SGHTA and CDR2 as FQGNSA. Trimming cost V 1 base and J 9 bases, with 10 bases left between them. The CDR3 contains 13 residues. The CDR3 nucleotides are TGTGCCAGCAGCTTAGGGGAAGTGACTGAGCAGTTCTTC. The encoded protein is CASSLGEVTEQFF.

Ten or more counts support this clonotype. The CDR3 spells CASSSGGVADTQYF. DNA of the CDR3: TGTGCCAGCAGCTCAGGGGGGGTTGCAGATACGCAGTATTTT. The V and J genes are TRBV12-3 or TRBV12-4 and TRBJ2-3; D may correspond to TRBD1 or TRBD2 (7 bases each). Trimming took off 6 bases at V and 4 bases at J, with 14 bases between the two ends. This CDR3 has 14 residues.

This clonotype was seen more than once but under ten times. For the CDR3, the DNA is TGTGCCAGCAGCCAAGGTATACTGGAAGCGGGACACAACAATCAGCCCCAGCATTTT. Translating gives CASSQGILEAGHNNQPQHF. The chain is built from TRBV3-1 and TRBJ1-5, with TRBD1 as a possible D gene (6 bases). V was clipped by 1 base and J by 3 bases, with 22 bases between them. CDR3 length equals 19 residues. Germline V CDR1 and CDR2: LGHDT, YNNKEL (reference sequence).

This clonotype occurred many times. V is TRBV6-1 and J is TRBJ2-7; D ambiguous. Germline V gives CDR1 MNHNS, CDR2 SASEGT. The V and J ends lost 7 bases and 9 bases respectively, with 16 bases between them. CDR3 length equals 12 residues. CDR3 protein: CASNPRTGGQYF. Written as DNA, the CDR3 is TGTGCCAGCAACCCGCGAACCGGCGGGCAGTACTTC.

This chain connects TRBV27 to TRBJ1-3; possibly TRBD1 for D (6 bases). Germline lookup yields CDR1 MNHEY and CDR2 SMNVEV (reference sequence). The V and J ends lost 5 bases and 1 base respectively, with 15 bases between them. This CDR3 comprises 16 residues. The CDR3 protein is CASSPYRVGSGNTIYF. In DNA, the CDR3 is TGTGCCAGCAGTCCCTACAGGGTAGGGTCTGGAAACACCATATATTTT.

The chain uses TRBV27 and TRBJ2-5; D may be TRBD1 (6 bases). Per the germline V gene, CDR1 is MNHEY and CDR2 is SMNVEV (reference sequence). Trimming cost V 5 bases and J 4 bases, with 17 bases left between them. The CDR3 is 15 amino acids. The CDR3 coding sequence is TGTGCCAGCAGTCAAAATACCGGGACAACAGAGACCCAGTACTTC. This gives the protein CASSQNTGTTETQYF.

The chain is built from TRBV20-1 and TRBJ1-1; D possibly corresponds to TRBD1 (5 bases). The V gene lost 4 bases and the J gene lost 8 bases, with 23 bases spanning the gap. The CDR3 consists of 15 residues. The germline CDR1 and CDR2 sequences are DFQATT and SNEGSKA (reference sequence). DNA of the CDR3: TGCAGTGCTATCCAACCTGGGACCGCGGTGATCGAAGCTTTCTTT. Residues: CSAIQPGTAVIEAFF.

Note on this clonotype: A junction boundary mismatches the germline segment, possibly from a read error. The chain is built from TRBV5-6 and TRBJ1-1; TRBD1 is a possible D gene (6 bases). CDR3 length: 13 amino acids. The germline V gene has CDR1 SGHDT and CDR2 YYEEEE. The CDR3 coding sequence is TGTGCCAGCAGCTTGTGGGGGGCCACTGAAGCTCTCTTT. It specifies CASSLWGATEALF.

This clonotype came up many times. The chain recombines TRBV28 with TRBJ2-7, with TRBD1 as a possible D gene (5 bases). The CDR3 length is 14 residues. Germline CDR1 MDHEN, CDR2 SYDVKM. V lost 3 bases and J 1 base, leaving 10 bases between the germline ends. CDR3 bases: TGTGCCAGCAGTTTGCAGGGCACATCCTACGAGCAGTACTTC. Protein product: CASSLQGTSYEQYF.

The V gene is TRBV27, the J gene TRBJ1-6; 7 bases line up with TRBD1. This CDR3 has 18 residues. The germline V gene encodes CDR1 MNHEY and CDR2 SMNVEV (reference sequence). The V gene end was trimmed by 5 bases and the J gene end by 0 bases; junction bases not matched to a gene: 10. The CDR3 protein is CASSTPTGTSSYNSPLHF. The CDR3 region has the DNA TGTGCCAGCAGTACCCCGACAGGGACGAGCTCCTATAATTCACCCCTCCACTTT.

This clonotype occurred many times. The rearrangement links TRBV20-1 to TRBJ2-2; TRBD2 matches 12 bases. After removal of 3 bases from V and 5 bases from J, the junction contained 4 bases not matched to a gene. The length of the CDR3 is 15 residues. Per the germline V gene, CDR1 is DFQATT and CDR2 is SNEGSKA (reference sequence). The CDR3 DNA reads TGCAGTGCTAGGCCGGGACTAGCGGGTACCGGGGAGCTGTTTTTT. This sequence encodes CSARPGLAGTGELFF.

The CDR3 DNA sequence: TGTGCCAGCAGCCCTAAGGACGGGAGACCTAGCCTGGTTTACGAGCAGTACTTC. Protein sequence: CASSPKDGRPSLVYEQYF. J is TRBJ2-7 and V is TRBV9; the D gene is possibly TRBD2 (6 bases). CDR1 is SGDLS, CDR2 YYNGEE, per germline. The ends were cut back, 4 bases at V and 4 bases at J, with 27 bases in the middle. The CDR3 consists of 18 residues.

The chain carries TRBV4-1 and TRBJ1-2; unclear D gene. This CDR3 comprises 16 residues. The germline CDR1 and CDR2 sequences are MGHRA and YSYEKL. V was trimmed by 1 base and J by 0 bases, leaving 12 bases between them. The DNA of the CDR3 is TGCGCCAGCAGCCAAGTTGTGTGGGTGACTAACTATGGCTACACCTTC. Encoded protein: CASSQVVWVTNYGYTF.